Here is one TCR beta chain with its context. Its antigen is undetermined. Investigators reverse transcribed all isolated RNA, so they sequenced expressed TCRB transcripts. The assay was immunoSEQ multiplex PCR, and TCRdb's table has in-frame clones only and misses some. The sample holds over 150,000 clones, roughly 8% seen once. This CDR3 is built from 14 residues. Trimming shortened V by 0 bases and J by 1 base, and 6 bases separated the two germline ends. Germline V lookup: CDR1 LGHNA, CDR2 YSLEER. The data were taken from a study of beta chain features in type 1 diabetes. Findings and caveats of the study: TCRB CDR3 length was moderately but significantly reduced in all four CD4+ subsets of Type 1 diabetes patients. Equally in patients and controls, PCR might preferentially amplify shorter templates.

The sequencing sample was made of central memory CD4+ T cells from blood. This TCR was recovered from a man aged 18 to 35 with type 1 diabetes. The chain uses TRBV4-3 and TRBJ1-1; no definite D call. The CDR3 reads CASSQDHGNTEAFF. CDR3 nucleotide sequence: TGCGCCAGCAGCCAAGATCACGGGAACACTGAAGCTTTCTTT.